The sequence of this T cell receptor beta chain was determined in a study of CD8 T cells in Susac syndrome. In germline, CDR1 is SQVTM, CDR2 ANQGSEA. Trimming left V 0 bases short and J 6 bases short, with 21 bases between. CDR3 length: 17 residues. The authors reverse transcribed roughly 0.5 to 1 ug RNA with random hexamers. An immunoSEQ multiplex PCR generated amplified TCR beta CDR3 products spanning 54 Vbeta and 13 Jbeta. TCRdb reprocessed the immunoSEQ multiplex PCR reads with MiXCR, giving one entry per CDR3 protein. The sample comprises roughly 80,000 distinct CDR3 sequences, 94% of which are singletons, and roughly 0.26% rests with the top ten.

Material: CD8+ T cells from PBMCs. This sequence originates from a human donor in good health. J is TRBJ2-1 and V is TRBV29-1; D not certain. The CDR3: CSVEDLRAIWIPNEQFF. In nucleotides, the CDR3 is TGCAGCGTTGAAGATCTACGGGCGATCTGGATTCCCAATGAGCAGTTCTTC.